Listed below are T cell receptor beta chains from one sample, sequenced in a study of T-cell memory formation after mild COVID-19. One entry per CDR3 protein, called by TCRdb with MiXCR from the 5' RACE reads. The sample records about 210,000 distinct CDR3 sequences, around 30% being singletons. Material for sequencing was PBMCs or a T cell subset sorted from them (not recorded which). The receptors were sampled from an adult woman who had mild COVID-19 (a few samples of this study predate the infection). Cell type and time point are not known. CDR3s include the opening cysteine and the closing phenylalanine or tryptophan. Fields, in order: CDR3 length, V gene, J gene, D gene, clone size, CDR3 DNA, CDR3 protein. The D gene is left open where the match is weak. Only part of the rows carry a size: once, few, many, or a class if the clone is expanded.

len: 15
v_gene: TRBV4-1
j_gene: TRBJ1-4
d_gene: -
abundance: -
CDR3nt: TGCGCCAGCAGCGAAGTCCGTGGACGCGCCGAAAAACTGTTTTTT
CDR3aa: CASSEVRGRAEKLFF

len: 18
v_gene: TRBV2
j_gene: TRBJ2-1
d_gene: -
abundance: -
CDR3nt: TGTGCCAGCACCAAAAGGGCGGGGGCCAGTTCTGGTTACAATGAGCAGTTCTTC
CDR3aa: CASTKRAGASSGYNEQFF

len: 16
v_gene: TRBV27
j_gene: TRBJ2-7
d_gene: TRBD2
abundance: few
CDR3nt: TGTGCCAGCAGTCCCCAGGGGCGCGGGAGGGCCCTCGAGCAGTACTTC
CDR3aa: CASSPQGRGRALEQYF

len: 17
v_gene: TRBV20-1
j_gene: TRBJ1-2
d_gene: TRBD1
abundance: few
CDR3nt: TGCAGTGCTAGAGAACCGGGACAGGCCGATCCCCACTATGGCTACACCTTC
CDR3aa: CSAREPGQADPHYGYTF

len: 15
v_gene: TRBV9
j_gene: TRBJ2-5
d_gene: TRBD2
abundance: -
CDR3nt: TGTGCCAGCAGCGTAGAGCCAGCGGGGGTTGAGACCCAGTACTTC
CDR3aa: CASSVEPAGVETQYF

len: 13
v_gene: TRBV12-3/TRBV12-4
j_gene: TRBJ1-2
d_gene: -
abundance: -
CDR3nt: TGTGCCAGCACCAGGCGGGCAGGAAGGGGCTACACCTTC
CDR3aa: CASTRRAGRGYTF

len: 16
v_gene: TRBV7-9
j_gene: TRBJ2-3
d_gene: -
abundance: few
CDR3nt: TGTGCCAGCAGCATTCGCTTCGGGTCCCGGGTGGATACGCAGTATTTT
CDR3aa: CASSIRFGSRVDTQYF

len: 12
v_gene: TRBV29-1
j_gene: TRBJ1-1
d_gene: -
abundance: many
CDR3nt: TGCAGCGTTGACAGGATGAACACTGAAGCTTTCTTT
CDR3aa: CSVDRMNTEAFF

len: 12
v_gene: TRBV3-1
j_gene: TRBJ2-7
d_gene: -
abundance: -
CDR3nt: TGTGCCAGCAGTCAGCAGCGTTACGAGCAGTACTTC
CDR3aa: CASSQQRYEQYF

len: 16
v_gene: TRBV6-5
j_gene: TRBJ2-1
d_gene: -
abundance: few
CDR3nt: TGTGCCAGCAGCAGAGAGGGGGGGAGCTCCTACAATGAGCAGTTCTTC
CDR3aa: CASSREGGSSYNEQFF

len: 15
v_gene: TRBV7-3
j_gene: TRBJ2-2
d_gene: -
abundance: -
CDR3nt: TGTGCCAGCAGCCCTGTATCGAAGAACACCGGGGAGCTGTTTTTT
CDR3aa: CASSPVSKNTGELFF

len: 11
v_gene: TRBV20-1
j_gene: TRBJ2-7
d_gene: -
abundance: few
CDR3nt: TGCAGTGCTTATCAGGGCTACGAGCAGTACTTC
CDR3aa: CSAYQGYEQYF

len: 14
v_gene: TRBV20-1
j_gene: TRBJ2-3
d_gene: -
abundance: -
CDR3nt: TGCAGTGCTGATCGGGACGGATACACAGATACGCAGTATTTT
CDR3aa: CSADRDGYTDTQYF

len: 16
v_gene: TRBV24-1
j_gene: TRBJ1-1
d_gene: -
abundance: few
CDR3nt: TGTGCCACCAGTGATTCCAAGGGCAGGGGCCGAACTGAAGCTTTCTTT
CDR3aa: CATSDSKGRGRTEAFF

len: 14
v_gene: TRBV18
j_gene: TRBJ2-1
d_gene: TRBD1
abundance: -
CDR3nt: TGTGCCAGCTCTAACGGACAGGGATGGGGTGAGCAGTTCTTC
CDR3aa: CASSNGQGWGEQFF

len: 15
v_gene: TRBV2
j_gene: TRBJ2-7
d_gene: -
abundance: few
CDR3nt: TGTGCCAGCAGCCCTAGCGCCTATCGCTCGTACGAGCAGTACTTC
CDR3aa: CASSPSAYRSYEQYF

len: 12
v_gene: TRBV6-1
j_gene: TRBJ1-4
d_gene: -
abundance: -
CDR3nt: TGTGCCAGCAGTGGTTTTAATGAAAAACTGTTTTTT
CDR3aa: CASSGFNEKLFF

len: 15
v_gene: TRBV7-6
j_gene: TRBJ2-1
d_gene: TRBD2
abundance: -
CDR3nt: TGTGCCAGCAGCTTACTCGGGGGGGCCGGGAATGAGCAGTTCTTC
CDR3aa: CASSLLGGAGNEQFF

len: 14
v_gene: TRBV4-3
j_gene: TRBJ2-7
d_gene: -
abundance: -
CDR3nt: TGCGCCAGCAGCCAAGGAGGGCCCGGGGACGAGCAGTACTTC
CDR3aa: CASSQGGPGDEQYF

len: 16
v_gene: TRBV7-9
j_gene: TRBJ2-3
d_gene: TRBD2
abundance: few
CDR3nt: TGTGCCAGCAGCAGCGACGGGACTAGCGGGGTGACTACGCAGTATTTT
CDR3aa: CASSSDGTSGVTTQYF